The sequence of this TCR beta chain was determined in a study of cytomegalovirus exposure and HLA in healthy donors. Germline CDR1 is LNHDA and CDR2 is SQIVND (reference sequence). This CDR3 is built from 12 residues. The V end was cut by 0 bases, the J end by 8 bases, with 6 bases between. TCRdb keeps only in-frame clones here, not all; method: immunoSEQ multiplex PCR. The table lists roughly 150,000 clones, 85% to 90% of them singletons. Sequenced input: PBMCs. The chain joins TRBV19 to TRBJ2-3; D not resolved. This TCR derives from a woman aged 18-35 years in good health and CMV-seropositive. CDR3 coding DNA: TGTGCCAGTAGTATAGACCCCAGTACGCAGTATTTT. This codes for CASSIDPSTQYF.